These T cell receptor beta chains were read from a single sample in a study of shared clonotypes between healthy human individuals. TCRdb keeps only in-frame clones here, not all; method: immunoSEQ multiplex PCR. The table includes millions of clones, 90% to 95% detected once. Sequencing used naive CD4+ T cells sorted from blood. The origin of the receptors is a man younger than 30 in good health. Each CDR3 is given with its conserved first and last residue. The D gene is left open where the match is weak. Some rows mark clone size as missing; the rest say once, few, many or name a class of expanded clone.

abundance	d_gene	v_gene	j_gene	CDR3aa	CDR3nt
.	.	TRBV7-9	TRBJ2-5	CASSRAGETQYF	TGTGCCAGCAGCCGGGCGGGAGAGACCCAGTACTTC
.	TRBD1	TRBV29-1	TRBJ1-1	CSVSLGQGTNGYTEAFF	TGCAGCGTTTCCCTCGGACAGGGGACGAACGGGTACACTGAAGCTTTCTTT
.	.	TRBV11-2	TRBJ2-5	CASSLGGSLEETQYF	TGTGCCAGCAGCTTAGGCGGCAGCCTAGAAGAGACCCAGTACTTC
.	.	TRBV6-5	TRBJ2-7	CASRRTLDDYEQYF	TGTGCCAGCAGACGGACCTTGGATGACTACGAGCAGTACTTC
.	TRBD1	TRBV18	TRBJ2-2	CASSPPQGANTGELFF	TGTGCCAGCTCACCACCCCAGGGGGCCAACACCGGGGAGCTGTTTTTT
once	TRBD1	TRBV5-1	TRBJ2-2	CASSLTTGGSNTGELFF	TGCGCCAGCAGCTTGACCACAGGGGGCTCAAACACCGGGGAGCTGTTTTTT
.	.	TRBV2	TRBJ2-5	CASSTLGAGETQYF	TGTGCCAGCAGCACCCTGGGGGCAGGGGAGACCCAGTACTTC
.	.	TRBV19	TRBJ2-7	CASSITGTTYEQYF	TGTGCCAGTAGTATCACAGGGACGACCTACGAGCAGTACTTC
.	.	TRBV7-2	TRBJ2-2	CASSFQWNTGELFF	TGTGCCAGCAGCTTTCAATGGAACACCGGGGAGCTGTTTTTT
.	.	TRBV7-2	TRBJ2-7	CASSQDRFYEQYF	TGTGCCAGCAGCCAAGACCGATTCTACGAGCAGTACTTC
.	.	TRBV30	TRBJ1-3	CAWRPTGNTIYF	TGTGCCTGGAGACCGACCGGAAACACCATATATTTT
.	TRBD1	TRBV28	TRBJ2-2	CASSLGTGVNTGELFF	TGTGCCAGCAGTTTAGGGACAGGGGTCAACACCGGGGAGCTGTTTTTT
.	.	TRBV30	TRBJ1-5	CAWSPGEGQPQHF	TGTGCCTGGAGTCCAGGGGAGGGTCAGCCCCAGCATTTT